A selection of T cell receptor beta chains follows, all from one sample in a study of low-dose radiotherapy and immunotherapy resistance in tumors. From the reads, TCRdb called clonotypes with MiXCR, one entry per CDR3 protein. The top ten clones hold 2.8% of a sample with tens of thousands of distinct CDR3 sequences, 15% to 20% of them seen once. This specimen was PBMCs, taken before treatment. The receptors originated from a male donor with prostate cancer. CDR3s include the opening cysteine and the closing phenylalanine or tryptophan. D genes are given only for firm matches. Part of the rows lack a size; the others show once, few, many or a class for expanded clones.

TRBJ1-6 NA many TRBV7-3 CASSLSFNSPLHF TGTGCCAGCAGCTTATCTTTTAATTCACCCCTCCACTTT
TRBJ2-6 TRBD1 many TRBV7-9 CASSLHRGIGSGANVLTF TGTGCCAGCAGCTTACACAGGGGAATAGGATCTGGGGCCAACGTCCTGACTTTC
TRBJ1-2 NA many TRBV15 CATSRAGRLDGYTF TGTGCCACCAGCAGGGCCGGGAGGTTAGATGGCTACACCTTC
TRBJ1-6 TRBD1 many TRBV7-8 CASSSWDRDPPLHF TGTGCCAGCAGCTCCTGGGACAGGGACCCACCCCTCCACTTT
TRBJ1-5 NA many TRBV18 CASSPRGNQQPQHF TGTGCCAGCTCACCACGGGGGAATCAGCAGCCCCAGCATTTT
TRBJ2-2 NA many TRBV12-3/TRBV12-4 CAVRGYVGELFF TGTGCCGTAAGGGGCTACGTCGGGGAGCTGTTTTTT
TRBJ2-2 NA few TRBV29-1 CSVRRAGELFF TGCAGCGTCCGTAGGGCCGGGGAGCTGTTTTTT
TRBJ2-1 NA many TRBV9 CASSVHSRISYNEQFF TGTGCCAGCAGCGTTCATTCCCGCATCTCCTACAATGAGCAGTTCTTC
TRBJ2-3 NA many TRBV7-2 CASSLAVENIGDTQYF TGTGCCAGCAGCTTAGCTGTAGAGAATATCGGAGATACGCAGTATTTT
TRBJ2-2 TRBD2 few TRBV19 CASSPPGLANTGELFF TGTGCCAGTAGTCCCCCGGGACTAGCCAACACCGGGGAGCTGTTTTTT
TRBJ2-5 NA many TRBV20-1 CSASPKETQYF TGCAGTGCTAGCCCCAAAGAGACCCAGTACTTC
TRBJ2-7 NA many TRBV11-1 CASSMLRPEQYF TGTGCCAGCAGCATGCTACGCCCGGAGCAGTACTTC
TRBJ1-1 TRBD1 many TRBV5-1 CASSQLQTGAMNTEAFF TGCGCCAGCAGCCAACTCCAGACAGGGGCCATGAACACTGAAGCTTTCTTT
TRBJ2-1 TRBD2 NA TRBV13 CASSGTSSYNEQFF TGTGCCAGCAGCGGGACTAGCTCCTACAATGAGCAGTTCTTC
TRBJ2-3 TRBD2 NA TRBV6-4 CASSQGLAGADTQYF TGTGCCAGCAGTCAGGGACTAGCAGGGGCAGATACGCAGTATTTT
TRBJ2-1 TRBD2 NA TRBV12-3/TRBV12-4 CASTLASGGLREQFF TGTGCCAGCACCCTTGCTAGCGGGGGTTTAAGGGAGCAGTTCTTC
TRBJ2-7 TRBD1 many TRBV14 CASSRDRGWEQYF TGTGCCAGCAGCCGGGACAGGGGGTGGGAGCAGTACTTC
TRBJ1-1 TRBD1 NA TRBV18 CASSPGSQGLVTEAFF TGTGCCAGCTCACCTGGGTCACAGGGGCTTGTCACTGAAGCTTTCTTT
TRBJ2-5 TRBD2 NA TRBV2 CASSANPDLAGETQYF TGTGCCAGCAGCGCAAACCCTGATCTAGCGGGAGAGACCCAGTACTTC
TRBJ2-1 TRBD2 many TRBV5-6 CASSPATSGYNEQFF TGTGCCAGCAGCCCGGCGACTAGCGGGTACAATGAGCAGTTCTTC
TRBJ1-4 NA many TRBV7-6 CASRKGPPLTTEEEKLFF TGTGCCAGCAGGAAGGGGCCGCCGTTGACCACAGAGGAGGAAAAACTGTTTTTT
TRBJ2-1 NA many TRBV7-2 CASSLVGTWQFF TGTGCCAGCAGCTTAGTTGGTACATGGCAGTTCTTC
TRBJ2-7 NA few TRBV11-2 CASSPHLTYEQYF TGTGCCAGCAGCCCCCACCTAACCTACGAGCAGTACTTC
TRBJ2-1 TRBD1 NA TRBV6-8 CASSPRLRGSGDEQFF TGTGCCAGCAGTCCTCGACTCAGGGGGAGTGGGGATGAGCAGTTCTTC
TRBJ2-3 NA many TRBV11-2 CASSLAEGGRADTQYF TGTGCCAGCAGCTTAGCAGAGGGGGGGCGCGCAGATACGCAGTATTTT
TRBJ2-3 TRBD2 many TRBV4-2 CASSQAKRGGRTDTQYF TGTGCCAGCAGCCAAGCGAAGCGGGGGGGACGTACAGATACGCAGTATTTT
TRBJ2-7 NA many TRBV3-1 CASSHERRAPYEQYF TGTGCCAGCAGCCACGAGAGGAGAGCCCCCTACGAGCAGTACTTC
TRBJ1-4 TRBD1 many TRBV6-2/TRBV6-3 CASSGYRGGATNEKLFF TGTGCCAGCAGTGGTTACAGGGGCGGTGCAACTAATGAAAAACTGTTTTTT
TRBJ1-3 NA many TRBV6-2/TRBV6-3 CASSYPPAARYGNTIYF TGTGCCAGCAGTTACCCCCCGGCGGCGAGATACGGAAACACCATATATTTT
TRBJ2-3 NA many TRBV7-9 CATRRSSTDTQYF TGTGCCACGAGGCGTTCGAGCACAGATACGCAGTATTTT
TRBJ1-5 NA many TRBV19 CASSITPGEQPQHF TGTGCCAGTAGTATTACTCCAGGGGAGCAGCCCCAGCATTTT
TRBJ2-7 TRBD2 many TRBV6-2/TRBV6-3 CASRPGLAGLEQYF TGTGCCAGCAGACCGGGACTAGCGGGGTTGGAGCAGTACTTC
TRBJ2-4 NA many TRBV30 CAWSVAVNIQYF TGTGCCTGGAGTGTAGCGGTTAACATTCAGTACTTC
TRBJ2-1 TRBD2 many TRBV20-1 CSAGASGSYNEQFF TGCAGTGCAGGAGCTAGCGGGAGCTACAATGAGCAGTTCTTC
TRBJ2-5 TRBD2 many TRBV7-8 CASSDRLAGAARWTQYF TGTGCCAGCAGCGACAGACTAGCGGGGGCCGCCCGGTGGACCCAGTACTTC
TRBJ2-5 TRBD2 many TRBV12-3/TRBV12-4 CASSAGGPSETQYF TGTGCCAGCAGTGCGGGGGGGCCGTCGGAGACCCAGTACTTC
TRBJ1-2 NA NA TRBV20-1 CSARVPGTARYGYTF TGCAGTGCTAGAGTTCCCGGCACCGCAAGGTATGGCTACACCTTC
TRBJ2-3 NA many TRBV5-1 CASSLGQILEDTQYF TGCGCCAGCAGCTTGGGACAGATATTAGAGGATACGCAGTATTTT
TRBJ2-3 NA many TRBV5-1 CASSDQGTDTQYF TGCGCCAGCAGCGACCAAGGCACAGATACGCAGTATTTT
TRBJ1-1 NA many TRBV30 CAWSTNTEAFF TGTGCCTGGAGTACCAACACTGAAGCTTTCTTT
TRBJ2-1 TRBD2 many TRBV4-1 CASSQGFGGGASYNEQFF TGCGCCAGCAGCCAGGGCTTCGGCGGGGGGGCCTCCTACAATGAGCAGTTCTTC
TRBJ2-7 NA many TRBV7-9 CASRDSNAYEQYF TGTGCCAGCAGAGACAGCAACGCCTACGAGCAGTACTTC
TRBJ1-2 TRBD1 NA TRBV3-1 CASSVDRTAYGYTF TGTGCCAGCAGCGTGGACAGGACCGCCTATGGCTACACCTTC
TRBJ2-1 NA once TRBV9 CASSVDPAGRSYNEQFF TGTGCCAGCAGCGTAGATCCCGCGGGAAGGTCCTACAATGAGCAGTTCTTC
TRBJ2-1 TRBD2 many TRBV9 CASSPRLAGVLGEQFF TGTGCCAGCAGCCCCCGACTAGCGGGGGTACTAGGTGAGCAGTTCTTC
TRBJ2-2 NA few TRBV6-1 CASSDVWGRLNTGELFF TGTGCCAGCAGTGATGTTTGGGGACGTTTGAACACCGGGGAGCTGTTTTTT
TRBJ2-5 TRBD1 many TRBV29-1 CSVHVLTGKGTQYF TGCAGCGTACACGTTTTGACAGGGAAGGGGACCCAGTACTTC
TRBJ2-7 TRBD1 many TRBV7-8 CASSLLGQGNLWQYF TGTGCCAGCAGCTTGCTGGGACAGGGGAATTTATGGCAGTACTTC
TRBJ1-2 TRBD1 many TRBV7-9 CASSTGQEENYGYTF TGTGCCAGCAGCACGGGACAGGAAGAAAACTATGGCTACACCTTC
TRBJ2-3 TRBD2 many TRBV5-1 CASSLEAGDTDTQYF TGCGCCAGCAGCTTGGAAGCGGGGGACACAGATACGCAGTATTTT
TRBJ2-3 NA many TRBV5-1 CASSTTGDRDTQYF TGCGCCAGCAGCACCACGGGGGACCGAGATACGCAGTATTTT
TRBJ2-1 NA few TRBV12-3/TRBV12-4 CAIRQDLRNEQFF TGTGCCATCCGACAGGATTTGAGGAATGAGCAGTTCTTC
TRBJ2-1 TRBD1 many TRBV29-1 CSVEDRVDEQFF TGCAGCGTGGAAGACAGGGTTGATGAGCAGTTCTTC
TRBJ1-2 NA NA TRBV5-1 CASSLDPTSASNYGYTF TGCGCCAGCAGCTTGGACCCGACATCCGCGTCTAACTATGGCTACACCTTC
TRBJ2-3 NA many TRBV6-6 CASSSDRGGGTDTQYF TGTGCCAGCAGTTCCGACAGGGGAGGGGGCACAGATACGCAGTATTTT
TRBJ2-1 TRBD1 many TRBV4-2 CASSQSGERQGVGDSYNEQFF TGTGCCAGCAGCCAATCCGGGGAGAGACAGGGGGTTGGGGACTCCTACAATGAGCAGTTCTTC
TRBJ1-2 TRBD1 many TRBV5-1 CASSLKTGQPNYGYTF TGCGCCAGCAGCTTGAAGACGGGACAGCCAAACTATGGCTACACCTTC
TRBJ2-7 TRBD2 many TRBV12-3/TRBV12-4 CASSPSGAGGPGVYEQYF TGTGCCAGCAGCCCCTCCGGAGCGGGGGGCCCGGGGGTCTACGAGCAGTACTTC